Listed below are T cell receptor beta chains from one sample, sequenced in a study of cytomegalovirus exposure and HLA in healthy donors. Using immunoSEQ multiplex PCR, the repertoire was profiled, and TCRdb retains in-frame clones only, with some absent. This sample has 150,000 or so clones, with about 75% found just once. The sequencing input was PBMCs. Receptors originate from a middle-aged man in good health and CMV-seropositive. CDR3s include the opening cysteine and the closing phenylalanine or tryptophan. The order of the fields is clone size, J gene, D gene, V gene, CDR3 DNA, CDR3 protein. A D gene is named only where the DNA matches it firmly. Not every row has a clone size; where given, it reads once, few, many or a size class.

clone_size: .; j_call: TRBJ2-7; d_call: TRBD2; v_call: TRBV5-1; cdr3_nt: TGCGCCAGCAGCTTGTCTGATCTAGCGGGCCGCTCCTACGAGCAGTACTTC; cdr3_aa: CASSLSDLAGRSYEQYF
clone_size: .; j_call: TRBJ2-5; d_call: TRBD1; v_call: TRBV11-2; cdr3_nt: TGTGCCAGCAGCTTAGGCGTTGGGACAGGGGGAGAGACCCAGTACTTC; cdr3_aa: CASSLGVGTGGETQYF
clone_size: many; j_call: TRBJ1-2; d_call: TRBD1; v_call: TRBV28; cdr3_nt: TGTGCCAGCAGTGAACAGGGGGCCCTCTATGGCTACACCTTC; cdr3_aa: CASSEQGALYGYTF
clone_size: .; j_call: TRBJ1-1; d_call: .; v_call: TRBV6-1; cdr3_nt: TGTGCCAGCAGAACCGACAGACTGAACACTGAAGCTTTCTTT; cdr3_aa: CASRTDRLNTEAFF
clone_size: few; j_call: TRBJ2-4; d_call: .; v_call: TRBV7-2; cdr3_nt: TGTGCCAGCAGCGAGCGTGGTTTAACAAACATTCAGTACTTC; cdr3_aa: CASSERGLTNIQYF
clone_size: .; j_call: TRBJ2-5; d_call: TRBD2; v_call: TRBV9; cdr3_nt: TGTGCCAGCAGCCAAATAGCGGGCCAAGAGACCCAGTACTTC; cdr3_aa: CASSQIAGQETQYF
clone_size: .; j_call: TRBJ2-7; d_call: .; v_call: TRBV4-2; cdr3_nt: TGTGCCAGCAGCCAAGAATGGCGGAACTCCTACGAGCAGTACTTC; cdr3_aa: CASSQEWRNSYEQYF
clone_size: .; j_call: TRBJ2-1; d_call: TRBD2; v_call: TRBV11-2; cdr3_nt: TGTGCCAGCAGCTTATCGCGAACTGGACTAGCGGGAGGGAATGAGCAGTTCTTC; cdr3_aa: CASSLSRTGLAGGNEQFF
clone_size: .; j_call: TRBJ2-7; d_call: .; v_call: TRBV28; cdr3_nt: TGTGCCAGCAGTTTAGGGGGACATCCTACCTACGAGCAGTACTTC; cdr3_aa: CASSLGGHPTYEQYF
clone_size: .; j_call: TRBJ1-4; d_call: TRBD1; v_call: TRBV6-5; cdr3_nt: TGTGCCAGCAGGCCCGACAGGGCGCAGACCGAAAAACTGTTTTTT; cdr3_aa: CASRPDRAQTEKLFF
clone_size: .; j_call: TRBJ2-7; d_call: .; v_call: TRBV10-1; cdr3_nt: TGCGCCAACCGACTCCGAGGAATGGTTTACGAGCAGTACTTC; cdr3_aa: CANRLRGMVYEQYF